Listed below are T cell receptor beta chains from one sample, sequenced in a study of long-term antiretroviral therapy in people with HIV. The repertoire was sequenced with immunoSEQ multiplex PCR; TCRdb's copy has only in-frame clones and lacks some. The sample holds 20,000 to 25,000 clones; approximately 88% are singletons and the top ten take 8.8%. Sequenced here: unsorted PBMCs, sampled 1.2 years after starting antiretroviral therapy. The source of these receptors is a woman aged 35 to 49 with HIV. The CDR3 runs from the conserved cysteine through the conserved F or W. D genes are given only for firm matches. The size of a clone is reported for some rows only, either as once, few or many, or as a class for expanded clones.

>TRBD2|TRBJ2-7|once|14|TRBV6-1
TGTGCCAGCAGTGATTTGCTAGCGGCCTACGAGCAGTACTTC
CASSDLLAAYEQYF
>-|TRBJ2-2|-|15|TRBV6-1
TGTGCCAGCAGAACCGGGACACAAAACACCGGGGAGCTGTTTTTT
CASRTGTQNTGELFF
>TRBD2|TRBJ2-7|-|14|TRBV28
TGTGCCAGCTATCGTAGCGGGAGTGAATACGAGCAGTACTTC
CASYRSGSEYEQYF
>-|TRBJ2-1|-|13|TRBV7-9
TGTGCCAGCAGCTCGGACATGTACAATGAGCAGTTCTTC
CASSSDMYNEQFF
>-|TRBJ2-7|-|13|TRBV7-6
TGTGCCAGCAGCCCCGGAGTCTCCTACGAGCAGTACTTC
CASSPGVSYEQYF
>TRBD1|TRBJ2-2|once|17|TRBV4-3
TGCGCCAGCAGCCAAGACATTTGGACAGGGGCCACCGGGGAGCTGTTTTTT
CASSQDIWTGATGELFF
>-|TRBJ1-5|-|17|TRBV30
TGTGCCTGGACCTGTCGTGTCCGACGCTCAAGCAATCAGCCCCAGCATTTT
CAWTCRVRRSSNQPQHF
>TRBD2|TRBJ2-1|-|16|TRBV7-3
TGTGCCAGCAGCTCCACTAGCGGGATATTGTCAAATGAGCAGTTCTTC
CASSSTSGILSNEQFF
>-|TRBJ2-7|few|13|TRBV7-9
TGTGCCAGCAGCCCTTCCGCAGCCCGTGAGCAGTACTTC
CASSPSAAREQYF
>-|TRBJ1-3|-|13|TRBV9
TGTGCCAGCAGCGTACTACCCGGAAACACCATATATTTT
CASSVLPGNTIYF
>-|TRBJ2-7|-|14|TRBV5-6
TGTGCCAGCAGCGCCACCGGGACCTACTACGAGCAGTACTTC
CASSATGTYYEQYF
>-|TRBJ1-5|-|13|TRBV6-1
TGTGCCAGCGGGCAGGCTCTAAATCAGCCCCAGCATTTT
CASGQALNQPQHF
>-|TRBJ1-1|-|15|TRBV5-8
TGTGCCAGCAGCTTTCGACAGGAACCGGGGACTGAAGCTTTCTTT
CASSFRQEPGTEAFF
>-|TRBJ1-5|-|17|TRBV6-1
TGTGCCAGCAGTGGCAGGATAGGATTAATCAGCAATCAGCCCCAGCATTTT
CASSGRIGLISNQPQHF
>-|TRBJ2-7|-|15|TRBV28
TGTGCCAGCAGCACCCCCGGACTCCCACCCGGCGAGCAGTACTTC
CASSTPGLPPGEQYF